The subject of this entry is one T cell receptor beta chain. The data are from a study of blood T cell repertoires in COVID-19. Whole-study context: The United States, Italy and Spain supplied acute and convalescent COVID-19 samples. The analysed material was cDNA or gDNA that came from T cells, B-cell-depleted T cells, or PBMCs.

As originally analysed: Quantification of nucleated cells was approximated via reference gene primer amplification. Clones were sequenced by immunoSEQ multiplex PCR, and TCRdb holds only the in-frame ones, with some missing. D and trimming were read from the DNA, whereas the V and J calls and clone size are those reported in that table. The data contain 200,000 to 250,000 clones, more than 65% of them seen just once; the ten biggest clones take up less than 2.5%. This CDR3 is built from 15 residues. The germline CDR1 and CDR2 sequences are SNHLY and FYNNEI. V lost 5 bases, J lost 6 bases, and 5 bases stayed unmatched.

This receptor was identified in a woman in her fifties or sixties with acute or convalescent COVID-19. This rearrangement joins TRBV2 to TRBJ1-3; 12 bases match TRBD1. Specimen: peripheral blood. In nucleotides, the CDR3 is TGTGCCAGCAGTCCCGGGACAGGGGGCATAAACACCATATATTTT. This translates into CASSPGTGGINTIYF.